The entry below gives a single TCR beta chain sequence along with its context. Its antigen is still unknown. The data were obtained in a study of T-cell reconstitution after alpha-beta-depleted transplantation in children. Notes on the study in general: Surviving recipient T cells and thymic progenitors produced the high day-60 TCRbeta diversity seen in some patients. At the one-year point after transplant, T-cell counts and TCRbeta diversity were found to come mostly from T cells that had been newly produced.

This CDR3 region has 14 residues. Germline V lookup: CDR1 SEHNR, CDR2 FQNEAQ (reference sequence). V dropped 3 bases and J dropped 6; count of bases not matched to a gene: 5. Construction of the TCRbeta library involved unique molecular identifiers. TCRdb re-derived calls from the PCR reads in MiXCR, one entry per CDR3 protein. The sample holds roughly 340,000 distinct CDR3 sequences; around 15% are singletons and the top ten take just over 40%. The chain uses TRBV7-9 and TRBJ2-3, with 8 bases identical to TRBD1. The specimen was PBMCs, mostly from graft donor cells, collected 360 days after TCRalphabeta/CD19-depleted stem cell transplant. The receptor was derived from a male patient under 10 years old who had a stem cell transplant for acute lymphoblastic leukemia, so the T cells may come from the graft donor. The CDR3 region is CASSLKTGADTQYF. The CDR3 coding sequence is TGTGCCAGCAGCTTGAAGACAGGGGCTGATACGCAGTATTTT.